Here is one T cell receptor (beta chain) with its context. This clonotype was seen a few times. Its target antigen remains unknown. Per-base quality was not reported, and no clone a single base away is much larger than it. This sample was included in a study of T cell repertoires in cytomegalovirus infection (dated by TCRdb to about 2019). Turning to the overall study: Because public TCR beta signatures pointed to carriage of CMV infection together with the matching HLA type, the HLA type of each donor mattered for the analysis. Findings and caveats that apply to the study as a whole: In the ex vivo response, HLA-C-restricted CMV-specific TCR beta clonotypes were dominant, and in two of eight donors the single most frequent clonotype came from this HLA-C-restricted group. Cumulative frequency of public TCR beta family members discriminated carriers of CMV infection plus the relevant HLA type in this cohort and an independent roughly 330-donor cohort.

TCRdb names Illumina HiSeq 1500 as the instrument used. Using fastp at Q25 and MiXCR, TCRdb reprocessed the public reads and kept productive beta chains. Entries are consolidated by CDR3 protein sequence, retaining the most common genes and DNA. Present in this sample are about 180,000 distinct CDR3 sequences, approximately 15% of which were seen just once. The ten largest clones represent 27% of the sample. The TCR comes from a human donor in good health (CMV status not recorded). Some clones in this sample may be carry-over from other donors' samples. Sequenced: PBMCs.

The CDR3 here reads CASTLLLGVNTEAFF. The DNA sequence is as follows: TGTGCCAGCACTCTCCTTTTGGGGGTCAACACTGAAGCTTTCTTT. This receptor chain uses TRBV12-3 or TRBV12-4 and TRBJ1-1; TRBD1 is a weak D gene call, 5 bases matching. The CDR3 sequence holds 15 residues, the cysteine and phenylalanine included. Of the read, only the CDR3 DNA is kept; its 45 bases are in frame from base 1. Relative to germline, V is 7 bases shorter and J is 2 bases shorter, with 17 bases between their ends.